The clone carrying this T cell receptor beta chain has just one count. This CDR3 has 13 residues. V lost 7 bases and J 1 base, leaving 11 bases between the germline ends. Germline V gene lookup returns CDR1 SGHRS and CDR2 YFSETQ. These data belong to a study of T cells in localized non-small cell lung cancer. Assay used: immunoSEQ multiplex PCR; TCRdb lists only in-frame clones, some missing. This repertoire shows tens of thousands of clones, 92% found once; its top ten account for around 3.9%. The source material was peripheral blood mononuclear cells, sampled before any cancer treatment. This sequence was found in a woman aged 40 to 75 with stage III lung adenocarcinoma. This chain uses TRBV5-1 with TRBJ1-1, with D uncertain. CDR3 loop: CASALRPNTEAFF. In nucleotides, the CDR3 is TGCGCCAGCGCCCTCCGACCGAACACTGAAGCTTTCTTT. The whole variable domain, filled in from reference TRBV5-1 and TRBJ1-1, reads KAGVTQTPRYLIKTRGQQVTLSCSPISGHRSVSWYQQTPGQGLQFLFEYFSETQRNKGNFPGRFSGRQFSNSRSEMNVSTLELGDSALYLCASALRPNTEAFFGQGTRLTVV.